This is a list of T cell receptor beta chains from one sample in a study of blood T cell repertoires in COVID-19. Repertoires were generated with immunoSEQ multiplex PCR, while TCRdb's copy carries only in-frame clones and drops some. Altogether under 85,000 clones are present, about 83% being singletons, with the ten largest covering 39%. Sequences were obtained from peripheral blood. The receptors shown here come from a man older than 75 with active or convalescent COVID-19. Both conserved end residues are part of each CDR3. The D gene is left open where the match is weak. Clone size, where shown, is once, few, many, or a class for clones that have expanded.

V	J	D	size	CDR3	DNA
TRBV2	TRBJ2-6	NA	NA	CASSELAGANVLTF	TGTGCCAGCAGTGAACTAGCTGGGGCCAACGTCCTGACTTTC
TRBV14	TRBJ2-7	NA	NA	CASSQVGPGAHYEQYF	TGTGCCAGCAGCCAAGTAGGGCCGGGAGCCCACTACGAGCAGTACTTC
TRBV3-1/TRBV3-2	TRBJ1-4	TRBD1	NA	CASSQLGGREKLFF	TGTGCCAGCAGCCAACTAGGGGGCCGGGAAAAACTGTTTTTT
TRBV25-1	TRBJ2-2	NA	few	CASSLGDKSNTGELFF	TGTGCCAGCAGTTTAGGTGACAAGTCGAACACCGGGGAGCTGTTTTTT
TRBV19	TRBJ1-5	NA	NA	CASSIAWQNNQPQHF	TGTGCCAGTAGTATAGCGTGGCAGAACAATCAGCCCCAGCATTTT
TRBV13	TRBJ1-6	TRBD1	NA	CASSLRGQGNSPLHF	TGTGCCAGCAGCTTAAGAGGACAGGGTAATTCACCCCTCCACTTT
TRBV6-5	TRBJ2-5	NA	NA	CASSLEGRQTQYF	TGTGCCAGCAGTTTGGAGGGGAGGCAGACCCAGTACTTC
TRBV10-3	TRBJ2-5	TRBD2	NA	CAISELAGGGRETQYF	TGTGCCATCAGTGAACTAGCGGGAGGCGGGAGGGAGACCCAGTACTTC
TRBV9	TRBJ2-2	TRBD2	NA	CASSTIAGGLGTGELFF	TGTGCCAGCAGCACCATAGCGGGAGGGCTGGGCACCGGGGAGCTGTTTTTT
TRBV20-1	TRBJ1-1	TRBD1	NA	CSALRGYLAFF	TGCAGTGCCCTCAGGGGGTACTTGGCTTTCTTT
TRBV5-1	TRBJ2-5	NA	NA	CASSPRTDQETQYF	TGCGCCAGCAGCCCACGGACAGACCAAGAGACCCAGTACTTC
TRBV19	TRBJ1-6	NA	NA	CASSDMGLNNSPLHF	TGTGCCAGTAGTGACATGGGCCTAAATAATTCACCCCTCCACTTT
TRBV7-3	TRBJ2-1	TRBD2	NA	CASSLSRGGRNEQFF	TGTGCCAGCAGCTTATCCCGGGGGGGCCGGAATGAGCAGTTCTTC
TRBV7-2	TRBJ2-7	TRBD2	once	CASSLEGTSPTYEQYF	TGTGCCAGCAGCTTAGAAGGGACTAGCCCTACCTACGAGCAGTACTTC
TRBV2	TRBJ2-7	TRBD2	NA	CASSSGLAGAGYEQYF	TGTGCCAGCAGTTCGGGACTAGCGGGAGCAGGTTACGAGCAGTACTTC
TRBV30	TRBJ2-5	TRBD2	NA	CAWSRGSGEMETQYF	TGTGCCTGGAGTAGGGGTAGCGGGGAGATGGAGACCCAGTACTTC
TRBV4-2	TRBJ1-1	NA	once	CASSQSGGLGAFF	TGTGCCAGCAGCCAAAGCGGCGGGTTGGGAGCTTTCTTT
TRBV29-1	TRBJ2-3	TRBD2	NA	CSVGWGGRTDTQYF	TGCAGCGTTGGATGGGGAGGGCGCACAGATACGCAGTATTTT
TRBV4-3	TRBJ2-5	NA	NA	CASSQDVGSETQYF	TGCGCCAGCAGCCAAGATGTCGGGTCAGAGACCCAGTACTTC
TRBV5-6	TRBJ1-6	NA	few	CASSLLYSNSPLHF	TGTGCCAGCAGCTTGTTATACTCCAATTCACCCCTCCACTTT
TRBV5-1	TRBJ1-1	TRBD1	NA	CASSSLQGASNTEAFF	TGCGCCAGCAGCTCACTACAGGGGGCTTCGAACACTGAAGCTTTCTTT
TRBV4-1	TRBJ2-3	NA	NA	CASSKNPTSSDTQYF	TGCGCCAGCAGCAAAAACCCGACTAGTTCAGATACGCAGTATTTT
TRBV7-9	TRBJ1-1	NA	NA	CASSPTAGRSEAFF	TGTGCCAGCAGCCCCACCGCAGGGAGGTCTGAAGCTTTCTTT
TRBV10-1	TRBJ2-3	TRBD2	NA	CASSAGLAVLSTDTQYF	TGCGCCAGCAGTGCTGGACTAGCGGTCCTGAGCACAGATACGCAGTATTTT
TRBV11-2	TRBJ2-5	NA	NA	CASSSGVSRYF	TGTGCCAGCAGCTCAGGTGTTTCCCGGTACTTC
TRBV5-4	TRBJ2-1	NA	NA	CASSIDSRTYNEQFF	TGTGCCAGCAGCATAGACAGCCGAACCTACAATGAGCAGTTCTTC
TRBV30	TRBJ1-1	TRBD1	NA	CAWNQGGTEAFF	TGTGCCTGGAACCAGGGGGGCACTGAAGCTTTCTTT
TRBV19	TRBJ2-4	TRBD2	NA	CASSILAGGINIQYF	TGTGCCAGTAGTATATTGGCGGGGGGGATAAACATTCAGTACTTC
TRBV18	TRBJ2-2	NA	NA	CASSVSPSTGELFF	TGTGCCAGCTCAGTGAGCCCGAGCACGGGGGAGCTGTTTTTT
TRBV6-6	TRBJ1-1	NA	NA	CASSYSRDTEAFF	TGTGCCAGCAGTTACTCGAGGGACACTGAAGCTTTCTTT
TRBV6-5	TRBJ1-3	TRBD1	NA	CASSYGTGASGNTIYF	TGTGCCAGCAGTTACGGGACAGGGGCTTCTGGAAACACCATATATTTT
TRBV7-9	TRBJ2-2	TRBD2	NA	CASSPPGLAEHTGELFF	TGTGCCAGCAGCCCGCCCGGACTAGCGGAGCACACCGGGGAGCTGTTTTTT
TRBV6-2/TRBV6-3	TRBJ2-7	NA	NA	CASSYGDFSYEQYF	TGTGCCAGCAGTTACGGGGACTTCTCCTACGAGCAGTACTTC
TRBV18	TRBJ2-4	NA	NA	CASSPPFSARGNIQYF	TGTGCCAGCTCACCCCCTTTCTCCGCCAGGGGAAACATTCAGTACTTC
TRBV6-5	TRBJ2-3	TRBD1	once	CASRRDRASDTQYF	TGTGCCAGCAGGCGGGACAGGGCCTCAGATACGCAGTATTTT
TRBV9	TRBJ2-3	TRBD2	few	CASSVEGLAGSEDTQYF	TGTGCCAGCAGCGTGGAGGGACTAGCGGGGAGTGAGGATACGCAGTATTTT
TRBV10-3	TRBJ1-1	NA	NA	CAIRERQMNTEAFF	TGTGCCATCAGGGAACGACAGATGAACACTGAAGCTTTCTTT
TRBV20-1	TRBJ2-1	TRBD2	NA	CSASATSGGYSSYNEQFF	TGCAGTGCTAGTGCTACTAGCGGGGGTTATAGCTCCTACAATGAGCAGTTCTTC
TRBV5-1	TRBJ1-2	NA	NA	CASSLIGAGYTF	TGCGCCAGCAGCTTAATTGGGGCTGGCTACACCTTC
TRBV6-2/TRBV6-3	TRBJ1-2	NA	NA	CASSYPENYGYTF	TGTGCCAGCAGTTACCCCGAGAACTATGGCTACACCTTC